This T cell receptor beta chain derives from a study of T cell repertoires and Cas9 in healthy adults. TCRdb keeps only in-frame clones here, not all; method: immunoSEQ multiplex PCR. The sample has almost 15,000 clones, roughly nine tenths seen once. The CDR3 contains 16 residues. The J segment lost 0 bases and the V segment lost 4 bases, leaving 4 bases of the junction unmatched. The germline gives CDR1 SGHRS, CDR2 YFSETQ. The material sequenced was Tregs (CD4+, CD25+, CD127-, CD137-, CD154-) from PBMCs; culture status not recorded. This clonotype originated in a human donor in good health. J is TRBJ2-6 and V is TRBV5-1, with TRBD1 identical over 7 bases. CDR3 DNA sequence: TGCGCCAGCAGCCCTGACAGGGCCTCTGGGGCCAACGTCCTGACTTTC. Translation gives CASSPDRASGANVLTF.